The T cell receptor beta chain described here comes from a study of blood T cell repertoires in COVID-19. Study context: Donors in the United States, Italy and Spain gave samples during acute or convalescent COVID-19. PBMCs, B-cell-depleted T cells, or T cells provided the cDNA or gDNA that made up the material.

Source study methods: Reference gene primer amplification gave estimated nucleated cell counts. TCRdb's copy holds only in-frame clones and misses some; the assay was immunoSEQ multiplex PCR. V and J calls and clone size follow that table, whereas D and trimming were derived from the DNA. The top ten hold 3% to 4.5% of the sample, which has 100,000 or so clones, 75% to 95% seen once. The CDR3 spans 17 residues. Trimming cost V 0 bases and J 3 bases; bases outside gene matches: 8. Germline lookup yields CDR1 SGHKS and CDR2 YYEKEE (reference sequence). Sequenced: peripheral blood. This receptor was identified in a woman aged 50 to 65 in a cohort sampled during active COVID-19. This chain uses TRBV5-5 with TRBJ2-5, with 10 bases matching TRBD2. The CDR3 region has the DNA TGTGCCAGCAGCTTGGTCCTAGCGGGGGTGCATAAAGAGACCCAGTACTTC. The encoded protein is CASSLVLAGVHKETQYF.